This is a list of T cell receptor beta chains from one sample in a study of blood T cell repertoires in COVID-19. Assay: immunoSEQ multiplex PCR; the TCRdb copy retains only in-frame clones and omits some. The table has roughly 70,000 clones, under 90% seen once. The sample comprised peripheral blood. The receptors originated from an older woman with acute or convalescent COVID-19. Each CDR3 is given with its conserved first and last residue. D genes are given only for firm matches. Some rows mark clone size as missing; the rest say once, few, many or name a class of expanded clone.

d_call	clone_size	v_call	j_call	cdr3_nt	cdr3_aa
TRBD1	NA	TRBV5-1	TRBJ1-6	TGCGCCAGCAGCTTGCAGGGACAGGGGAATTCACCCCTCCACTTT	CASSLQGQGNSPLHF
NA	few	TRBV15	TRBJ1-5	TGTGCCACCAGCCCCCAGGTGGGTAGCAATCAGCCCCAGCATTTT	CATSPQVGSNQPQHF
NA	few	TRBV29-1	TRBJ2-4	TGCAGCGTGGGCCAGGGCGTTTTAGCCAAAAACATTCAGTACTTC	CSVGQGVLAKNIQYF
NA	NA	TRBV21-1	TRBJ2-1	TGTGCCAGCAGCGCGGGACTAGCTTCCTACAATGAGCAGTTCTTC	CASSAGLASYNEQFF
NA	NA	TRBV9	TRBJ2-2	TGTGCCAGCAGCGGGGGGGGCACCCTGAACACCGGGGAGCTGTTTTTT	CASSGGGTLNTGELFF
TRBD1	NA	TRBV9	TRBJ1-1	TGTGCCAGCACCCTACTCGACGGGGTCAGGGGGCCCGGCGACACTGAAGCTTTCTTT	CASTLLDGVRGPGDTEAFF
NA	NA	TRBV6-1	TRBJ2-1	TGTGCCAGCAGTGAAGTTCGGACAGCCTACAATGAGCAGTTCTTC	CASSEVRTAYNEQFF
NA	few	TRBV6-1	TRBJ1-6	TGTGCCAGCAGTGAAGCCACAGGGACACCCCTCCACTTT	CASSEATGTPLHF
TRBD2	NA	TRBV4-1	TRBJ2-1	TGCGCCAGCAGCCAAGGGGGGGTTAGCGGGAGGCCTTCCTACAATGAGCAGTTCTTC	CASSQGGVSGRPSYNEQFF
NA	once	TRBV4-2	TRBJ1-6	TGTGCCAGCAGCCAGGGGGCCAGGGGAGTTGATTCACCCCTCCACTTT	CASSQGARGVDSPLHF
TRBD2	NA	TRBV2	TRBJ2-5	TGTGCCAGCAGGCGAACTAGCGGGGGGAGCATGGGGGAGACCCAGTACTTC	CASRRTSGGSMGETQYF
NA	NA	TRBV5-1	TRBJ1-6	TGCGCCAGCAGCCCTAATCAAAGCGGCCCTAATTCACCCCTCCACTTT	CASSPNQSGPNSPLHF
NA	many	TRBV6-1	TRBJ1-5	TGTGCCAGCAGTGAAGACGGTAGCAATCAGCCCCAGCATTTT	CASSEDGSNQPQHF
TRBD1	NA	TRBV3-1/TRBV3-2	TRBJ1-2	TGTGCCAGCAAGGGACAGGGAGCTAACTATGGCTACACCTTC	CASKGQGANYGYTF
TRBD1	few	TRBV5-4	TRBJ1-4	TGTGCCAGCAGTTTGGACAGGGGAGGTGAAAAACTGTTTTTT	CASSLDRGGEKLFF
TRBD2	NA	TRBV5-8	TRBJ2-5	TGTGCCAGCAGCCTTAGCGGGGGGGCTGGGGAGACCCAGTACTTC	CASSLSGGAGETQYF
NA	NA	TRBV6-6	TRBJ1-1	TGTGCCAGCAGTTACTCGTCGGGGGGAGCTTTCTTT	CASSYSSGGAFF
TRBD1	NA	TRBV6-6	TRBJ1-2	TGTGCCAGCAGTTACCCTCCCGACAGGGAGGTTGGTCACACCTTC	CASSYPPDREVGHTF
NA	NA	TRBV2	TRBJ2-2	TGTGCCAGCTCCAGGGTGATGAGCACCGGGGAGCTGTTTTTT	CASSRVMSTGELFF
TRBD1	NA	TRBV7-9	TRBJ1-1	TGTGCCAGCAGCTTATCCCGGGACAGGGTCTCGGAAGCTTTCTTT	CASSLSRDRVSEAFF
NA	NA	TRBV6-1	TRBJ1-4	TGTGCCAGCAGTGAAACTGGATGGGTCGGGAATGAAAAACTGTTTTTT	CASSETGWVGNEKLFF
NA	NA	TRBV19	TRBJ1-5	TGTGCCAGTAGTATTGTGGGGCACAGTAATCAGCCCCAGCATTTT	CASSIVGHSNQPQHF
TRBD1	NA	TRBV18	TRBJ1-1	TGTGCCAGCTCACCAGGGACAGGGGTATTGACTGAAGCTTTCTTT	CASSPGTGVLTEAFF
TRBD1	NA	TRBV19	TRBJ2-3	TGTGCCAGTAGGAGGACAGGGGGCATGACAGATACGCAGTATTTT	CASRRTGGMTDTQYF
NA	NA	TRBV7-8	TRBJ2-5	TGTGCCAGCAGCTTAGGGGGAGATTCTGAGACCCAGTACTTC	CASSLGGDSETQYF
TRBD1	NA	TRBV7-3	TRBJ2-7	TGTGCCAGCAGCGTGACCGACAGGGGCGAGCAGTACTTC	CASSVTDRGEQYF
NA	few	TRBV28	TRBJ1-1	TGTGCCAGCAGTCCTCCTTCTCGGGGGAACACTGAAGCTTTCTTT	CASSPPSRGNTEAFF
TRBD2	NA	TRBV11-3	TRBJ2-1	TGTGCCAGCAGCTATAGGACTAGCGGGAGAGGTTTGTATAATGAGCAGTTCTTC	CASSYRTSGRGLYNEQFF
NA	NA	TRBV6-4	TRBJ1-1	TGTGCCAGCAGTGCTGGGGTCGGGGTTACTGAAGCTTTCTTT	CASSAGVGVTEAFF
TRBD1	NA	TRBV10-3	TRBJ2-2	TGTGCCATCAAGGGACAGACTGAGGGGGAGCTGTTTTTT	CAIKGQTEGELFF
TRBD2	NA	TRBV7-8	TRBJ2-3	TGTGCCAGCAGCCCCCGACTAGCGGGCACAGATACGCAGTATTTT	CASSPRLAGTDTQYF
NA	NA	TRBV19	TRBJ1-1	TGTGCCAGTGGGGGGGCCGGGACGAACACTGAAGCTTTCTTT	CASGGAGTNTEAFF
NA	NA	TRBV24-1	TRBJ2-1	TGTGCCACCAGTGACAGAGGGTCGGCGAGACACAATGAGCAGTTCTTC	CATSDRGSARHNEQFF
TRBD1	NA	TRBV15	TRBJ2-7	TGTGCCACCAGCAGAGATAGAGGGGGCGGTTTTGTTCGCGAGCAGTACTTC	CATSRDRGGGFVREQYF
NA	NA	TRBV19	TRBJ1-1	TGTGCCAGTAGTATAGAGAGTGGGGGGGAAGCTTTCTTT	CASSIESGGEAFF
NA	NA	TRBV14	TRBJ2-5	TGTGCCAGCAGCCAAGCAAAGCGGAGTTACCAAGAGACCCAGTACTTC	CASSQAKRSYQETQYF
NA	NA	TRBV11-1	TRBJ2-2	TGTGCCAGCAGGTCAGGGGGGATGGGCACCGGGGAGCTGTTTTTT	CASRSGGMGTGELFF
NA	once	TRBV6-1	TRBJ1-1	TGTGCCAGCAGTGAAGCGAGTGACAGCGAAGCTTTCTTT	CASSEASDSEAFF
TRBD1	NA	TRBV5-4	TRBJ1-3	TGTGCCAGCAGCTTGGGGTACAGGGGGCTTGGAAACACCATATATTTT	CASSLGYRGLGNTIYF
TRBD1	NA	TRBV2	TRBJ1-2	TGTGCCAGCAGCCAGACAGGGGACTATGGCTACACCTTC	CASSQTGDYGYTF